Listed below are T cell receptor beta chains from one sample, sequenced in a study of response to subunit inactivated influenza vaccine. TCRdb analysed the RT-PCR reads with MiXCR anew, one entry per CDR3 protein. The table has around 850,000 distinct CDR3 sequences, about 18% seen once. The sequences come from PBMCs from blood, collected around 5 days after vaccination. These receptor sequences come from a middle-aged man who received an inactivated influenza vaccine. The CDR3 runs from the conserved cysteine through the conserved F or W. The D gene is left open where the match is weak. Expanded clones are given a class, and other clones once, few, many or no size at all.

clone_size	v_call	d_call	j_call	cdr3_nt	cdr3_aa
few	TRBV4-2	TRBD1	TRBJ1-5	TGTGCCAGCAGCCAAGAACAGGGGTATAGCAATCAGCCCCAGCATTTT	CASSQEQGYSNQPQHF
few	TRBV5-6	.	TRBJ2-7	TGTGCCAGCAGCTTGTGGTGGGGGACGTACGAGCAGTACTTC	CASSLWWGTYEQYF
.	TRBV5-1	.	TRBJ2-5	TGCGCCAGCAGCTTGGAGGGGGGCCGGCAGCCTCAAAACTTC	CASSLEGGRQPQNF
.	TRBV20-1	.	TRBJ2-1	TGCAGTGCTATTCCCCGGGACTTCCTTGATGAGCAGTTCTTC	CSAIPRDFLDEQFF
few	TRBV5-1	TRBD1	TRBJ2-1	TGCGCCAGCAGCCCGCAGGGACAGGGGTCGAATGAGCAGTTCTTC	CASSPQGQGSNEQFF
.	TRBV12-3/TRBV12-4	.	TRBJ2-1	TGTGCCAGCAGTTCCCATGGGGGGCTCAATGAGCAGTTCTTC	CASSSHGGLNEQFF
few	TRBV14	.	TRBJ2-1	TGTGCCAGCAGCCAAGACTTAACAGCCATAGATGAGCAGTTCTTC	CASSQDLTAIDEQFF
few	TRBV14	.	TRBJ1-1	TGTGCCAGCAGCCAAGCCGGTGGACAGCCGAACACTGAAGCTTTCTTT	CASSQAGGQPNTEAFF
.	TRBV4-2	.	TRBJ2-7	TGTGCCAGCAGCCAAGGTACGGGGTACGCCTACGAGCAGTACTTC	CASSQGTGYAYEQYF
.	TRBV5-1	.	TRBJ2-7	TGCGCCAGCAGCCCCGGACAGCCCAGGTACGAGCAGTACTTC	CASSPGQPRYEQYF
many	TRBV12-3/TRBV12-4	.	TRBJ2-1	TGTGCCAGCAGTTTCGCCGATGAGCAGTTCTTC	CASSFADEQFF
.	TRBV10-3	TRBD2	TRBJ2-3	TGTACCATCAGTTTGGTGTCCCCCTTAGCGGGATGGGCAGATACGCAGTATTTT	CTISLVSPLAGWADTQYF
many	TRBV2	.	TRBJ2-6	TGTGCCAGCAGTACAGGGTTCTCTGGGGCCAACGTCCTGACTTTC	CASSTGFSGANVLTF
.	TRBV4-3	TRBD2	TRBJ2-7	TGCGCCAGCAGCCATTCGGCTAGCGGGGGGGCCTTATCCGAGCAGTACTTC	CASSHSASGGALSEQYF
.	TRBV6-5	.	TRBJ2-7	TGTGCCAGCAGTTACTCGAGCCCCAGGGGCTACGAGCAGTACTTC	CASSYSSPRGYEQYF
.	TRBV7-9	.	TRBJ2-1	TGTGCCAGCAGCTTTGACGTAGGGGTGGAAGCTTTGGATGAGCAGTTCTTC	CASSFDVGVEALDEQFF
.	TRBV4-3	TRBD2	TRBJ2-1	TGCGCCAGCAGCCAAGATGTCCAGCGGGGGTACAATGAGCAGTTCTTC	CASSQDVQRGYNEQFF
few	TRBV20-1	TRBD2	TRBJ2-1	TGCAGTGCTAGACTAGCGGGGGCGGCGGGGAATGAGCAGTTCTTC	CSARLAGAAGNEQFF
.	TRBV11-2	TRBD1	TRBJ2-1	TGTGCCAGCAGCTCCCCCTTAGGGACAGGGGCGAATGAGCAGTTCTTC	CASSSPLGTGANEQFF
.	TRBV6-1	.	TRBJ1-2	TGTGCCAGCAGTCGTTTAGGGGACTATGGCTACACCTTC	CASSRLGDYGYTF
many	TRBV10-3	.	TRBJ2-7	TGTGCCATCAGTGAGGGACAGACCTCCTACGAGCAGTACTTC	CAISEGQTSYEQYF
few	TRBV20-1	TRBD2	TRBJ2-7	TGCAGTGCTCAAGCCGGGACTAGCGGTTTTTACGAGCAGTACTTC	CSAQAGTSGFYEQYF
few	TRBV5-5	.	TRBJ2-1	TGTGCCAGCAGCTTGTGGGGTTACAATGAGCAGTTCTTC	CASSLWGYNEQFF
.	TRBV20-1	.	TRBJ2-1	TGCAGTGCCAGTATAGGGGGGGCCCTAGGTGAGCAGTTCTTC	CSASIGGALGEQFF
.	TRBV7-8	.	TRBJ2-1	TGTGCCAGCAGCTTAGGCTTGGGGCTAGGCAGAGACAATGAGCAGTTCTTC	CASSLGLGLGRDNEQFF
.	TRBV18	TRBD1	TRBJ2-4	TGTGCCAGCTCACCCCCGACAGGGGTAACCAAAAACATTCAGTACTTC	CASSPPTGVTKNIQYF
few	TRBV7-3	TRBD2	TRBJ2-1	TGTGCCAGCAGCGTGACTAGCGGGAGTGCCTACAATGAGCAGTTCTTC	CASSVTSGSAYNEQFF
.	TRBV20-1	TRBD1	TRBJ1-5	TGCAGTGCTCCCCAGGGGGGGAGCAGCAATCAGCCCCAGCATTTT	CSAPQGGSSNQPQHF
few	TRBV5-1	.	TRBJ2-7	TGCGCCAGCAGCTTGGACGGCGGGGGCCTTTCTTACGAGCAGTACTTC	CASSLDGGGLSYEQYF
.	TRBV18	.	TRBJ2-7	TGTGCCAGCTCACCACCTTCGGTGGCGCGAAGTGGCGAGCAGTACTTC	CASSPPSVARSGEQYF
few	TRBV6-1	TRBD1	TRBJ2-1	TGTGCCAGCACCTACATCGGGACAGGGTCTTACAATGAGCAGTTCTTC	CASTYIGTGSYNEQFF
many	TRBV14	TRBD1	TRBJ2-7	TGTGCCAGCAGCCCGGACAGGGGAACCTACGAGCAGTACTTC	CASSPDRGTYEQYF
few	TRBV28	TRBD1	TRBJ2-3	TGTGCCAGCAGCCCACAGGGGCTAGCCCTCAAGACAGATACGCAGTATTTT	CASSPQGLALKTDTQYF
.	TRBV21-1	.	TRBJ1-2	TGTGCCAGCAGCAAAAGGGGCAGGGGGCGAGGCTACACCTTC	CASSKRGRGRGYTF
few	TRBV7-7	.	TRBJ2-6	TGTGCTAGCAGCTCCCAGGGTGGAGGGGCCAACGTCCTGACTTTC	CASSSQGGGANVLTF
.	TRBV5-8	.	TRBJ2-1	TGTGCCAGCAGCCCCCGGACAGGCCGGGGGGGTGAGCAGTTCTTC	CASSPRTGRGGEQFF
many	TRBV6-5	.	TRBJ2-1	TGTGCCAGCTCAACAGGGTACTCCTACAATGAGCAGTTCTTC	CASSTGYSYNEQFF
few	TRBV6-1	TRBD2	TRBJ2-4	TGTGCCAGCAGGCCGGGTTTAGCGGGGACGGACATTCAGTACTTC	CASRPGLAGTDIQYF
few	TRBV4-2	.	TRBJ2-5	TGTGCCAGCAGCCTCCTATCCCCGGGACTCCAAGAGACCCAGTACTTC	CASSLLSPGLQETQYF
few	TRBV30	.	TRBJ2-7	TGTGCCTGGAGCCCTGGTGGGGGAGCCTACGAGCAGTACTTC	CAWSPGGGAYEQYF
few	TRBV29-1	TRBD2	TRBJ2-5	TGCAGCGTTGGGGGTGGAGCGGGAGGTTGGGAGACCCAGTACTTC	CSVGGGAGGWETQYF
few	TRBV28	.	TRBJ1-1	TGTGCCAGCAGATACTACGACGGTGAAGCTTTCTTT	CASRYYDGEAFF
.	TRBV3-1	.	TRBJ2-7	TGTGCCAGCAGCCGAGATGCAGGGACCTACGAGCAGTACTTC	CASSRDAGTYEQYF
.	TRBV4-2	TRBD2	TRBJ2-5	TGTGCCAGCAGCCCCGGGCGGACTAGCGGGATACGGGAGACCCAGTACTTC	CASSPGRTSGIRETQYF
.	TRBV3-1	.	TRBJ2-1	TGTGCCAGCAGCCAAAAGGGGGTTGTGATGAATGAGCAGTTCTTC	CASSQKGVVMNEQFF
.	TRBV7-9	.	TRBJ2-3	TGTGCCAGCAGCTCAGCCCGTTATTACCCAGCGACAGATACGCAGTATTTT	CASSSARYYPATDTQYF
few	TRBV10-3	.	TRBJ2-7	TGTGCCATCAGTGTGGCAGGCTCCTACGAGCAGTACTTC	CAISVAGSYEQYF
.	TRBV12-3/TRBV12-4	TRBD1	TRBJ1-3	TGTGCCAGCAGCCAGACAGGGGGGAACACCATATATTTT	CASSQTGGNTIYF
few	TRBV20-1	TRBD2	TRBJ2-1	TGCAGTGCTAGAGAGGGACTAGCGGCCTACAATGAGCAGTTCTTC	CSAREGLAAYNEQFF
.	TRBV6-1	.	TRBJ2-5	TGTGCCAGCATTCCCAGATACCAAGAGACCCAGTACTTC	CASIPRYQETQYF
.	TRBV28	.	TRBJ2-7	TGTGCCAGCAGTTCCCGATCGACAGCGCTCTACGAGCAGTACTTC	CASSSRSTALYEQYF
few	TRBV12-3/TRBV12-4	.	TRBJ2-2	TGTGCCAGCAGTACCCCGAACACCGGGGAGCTGTTTTTT	CASSTPNTGELFF
.	TRBV6-2/TRBV6-3	.	TRBJ1-5	TGTGCCAGCAGTTACGTCTCCCCGGCACAGTTAACAGGCAGCGGCAATCAGCCCCAGCATTTT	CASSYVSPAQLTGSGNQPQHF
.	TRBV5-1	.	TRBJ2-1	TGCGCCAGCAGCTCGAGGTGGCGGGACAGTTACAATGAGCAGTTCTTC	CASSSRWRDSYNEQFF
.	TRBV20-1	TRBD2	TRBJ2-7	TGCAGTGCTAGAGGGGGGAGCGGGAGGTCGTACGAGCAGTACTTC	CSARGGSGRSYEQYF
once	TRBV4-1	.	TRBJ2-1	TGCGCCAGCAGCCAAGGGACGAATGAGCAGTTCTTC	CASSQGTNEQFF
.	TRBV6-1	.	TRBJ2-3	TGTGCCAGCAGAAAAAGACCAGAGGATGGTACGCAGTATTTT	CASRKRPEDGTQYF
.	TRBV5-4	TRBD2	TRBJ2-2	TGTGCCAGCAGCTGGGGACTAGCGGGAGGGACCGGGGAGCTGTTTTTT	CASSWGLAGGTGELFF